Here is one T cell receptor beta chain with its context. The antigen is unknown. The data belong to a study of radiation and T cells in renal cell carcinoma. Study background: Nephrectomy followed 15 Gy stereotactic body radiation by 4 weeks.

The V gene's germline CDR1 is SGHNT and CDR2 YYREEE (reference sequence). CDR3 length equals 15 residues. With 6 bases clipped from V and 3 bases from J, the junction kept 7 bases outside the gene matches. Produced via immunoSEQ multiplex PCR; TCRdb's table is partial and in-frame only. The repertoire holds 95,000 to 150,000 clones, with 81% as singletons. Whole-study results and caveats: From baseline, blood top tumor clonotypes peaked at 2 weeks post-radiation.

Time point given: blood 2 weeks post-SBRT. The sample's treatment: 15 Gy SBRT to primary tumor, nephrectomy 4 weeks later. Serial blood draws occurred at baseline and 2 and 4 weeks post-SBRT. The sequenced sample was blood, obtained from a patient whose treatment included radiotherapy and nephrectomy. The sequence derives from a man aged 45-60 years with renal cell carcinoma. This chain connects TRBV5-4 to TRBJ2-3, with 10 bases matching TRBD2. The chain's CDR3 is CASKAGGPGTDTQYF. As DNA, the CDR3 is TGTGCCAGCAAAGCGGGGGGGCCCGGGACAGATACGCAGTATTTT.